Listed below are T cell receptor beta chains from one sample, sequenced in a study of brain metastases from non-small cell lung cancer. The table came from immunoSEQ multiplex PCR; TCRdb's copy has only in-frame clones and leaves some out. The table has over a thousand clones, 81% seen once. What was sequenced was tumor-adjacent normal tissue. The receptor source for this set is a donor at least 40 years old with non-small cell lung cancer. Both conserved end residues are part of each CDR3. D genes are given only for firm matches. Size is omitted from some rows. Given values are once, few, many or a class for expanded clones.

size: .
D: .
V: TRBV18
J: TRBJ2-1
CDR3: CASSPLAGESEQFF
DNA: TGTGCCAGCTCACCACTCGCGGGTGAGAGTGAGCAGTTCTTC

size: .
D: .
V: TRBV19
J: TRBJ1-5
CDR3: CASSIPGQPNSNQPQHF
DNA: TGTGCCAGTAGTATCCCCGGGCAGCCTAATAGCAATCAGCCCCAGCATTTT

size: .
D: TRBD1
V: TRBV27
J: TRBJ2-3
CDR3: CASSPIKQGARADTQYF
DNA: TGTGCCAGCAGCCCGATCAAACAGGGGGCTCGGGCAGATACGCAGTATTTT

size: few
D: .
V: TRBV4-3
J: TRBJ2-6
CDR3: CASSQDPGTGANVLTF
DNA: TGCGCCAGCAGCCAAGATCCGGGGACTGGGGCCAACGTCCTGACTTTC

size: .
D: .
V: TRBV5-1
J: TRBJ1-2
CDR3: CASSFQGNYGYTF
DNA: TGCGCCAGCAGCTTTCAGGGAAACTATGGCTACACCTTC

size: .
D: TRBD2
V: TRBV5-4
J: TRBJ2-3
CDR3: CASSPGGSTDTQYF
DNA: TGTGCCAGCAGCCCGGGGGGGAGCACAGATACGCAGTATTTT

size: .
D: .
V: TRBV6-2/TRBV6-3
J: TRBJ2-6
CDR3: CASSNRGKGTANVLTF
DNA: TGTGCCAGCAGTAACCGAGGGAAAGGAACGGCCAACGTCCTGACTTTC

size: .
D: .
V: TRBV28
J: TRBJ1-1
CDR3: CASSSREVNTEAFF
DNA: TGTGCCAGCAGTTCCAGGGAGGTGAACACTGAAGCTTTCTTT

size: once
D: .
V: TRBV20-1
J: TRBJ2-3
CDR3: CSASIGDWSDTQYF
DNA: TGCAGTGCTAGTATCGGGGACTGGTCAGATACGCAGTATTTT

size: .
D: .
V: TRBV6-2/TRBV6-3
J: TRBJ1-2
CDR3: CASSYGGGRDGYTF
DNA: TGTGCCAGCAGTTACGGCGGGGGAAGAGACGGCTACACCTTC

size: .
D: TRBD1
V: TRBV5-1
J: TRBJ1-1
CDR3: CASSLWTGDTEAFF
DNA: TGCGCCAGCAGCTTATGGACAGGGGACACTGAAGCTTTCTTT

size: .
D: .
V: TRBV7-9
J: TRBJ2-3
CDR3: CASISISGDTQYF
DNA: TGTGCCAGCATCTCCATCTCGGGAGATACGCAGTATTTT

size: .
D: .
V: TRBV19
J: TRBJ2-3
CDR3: CASRRAEQVTDTQYF
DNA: TGTGCTAGTCGACGAGCGGAACAGGTGACAGATACGCAGTATTTT

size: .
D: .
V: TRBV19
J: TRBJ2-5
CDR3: CASLPSTGAQETQYF
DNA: TGTGCCAGTTTACCGTCGACGGGAGCTCAAGAGACCCAGTACTTC

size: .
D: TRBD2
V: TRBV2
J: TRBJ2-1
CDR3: CASSGTSAQQFF
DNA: TGTGCCAGCAGTGGGACTAGCGCCCAGCAGTTCTTC

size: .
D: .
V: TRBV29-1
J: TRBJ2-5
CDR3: CTFVDHTQETQYF
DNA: TGCACCTTCGTTGACCATACACAGGAGACCCAGTACTTC

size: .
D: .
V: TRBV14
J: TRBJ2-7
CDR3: CASSQTQGIAYEQYF
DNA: TGTGCCAGCAGCCAGACACAGGGTATAGCCTACGAGCAGTACTTC

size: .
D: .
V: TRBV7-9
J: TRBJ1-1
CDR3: CASSLGTDYVNIEAFF
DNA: TGTGCCAGCAGCTTAGGGACAGATTATGTGAACATTGAAGCTTTCTTT

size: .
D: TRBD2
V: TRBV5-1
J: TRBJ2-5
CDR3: CASSMGLAGDGGETQYF
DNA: TGCGCCAGCAGCATGGGACTAGCGGGAGACGGTGGGGAGACCCAGTACTTC

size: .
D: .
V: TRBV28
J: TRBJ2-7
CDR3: CASSPPHPSNRAHEQYF
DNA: TGTGCCAGCAGTCCTCCCCACCCATCGAACAGGGCCCACGAGCAGTACTTC

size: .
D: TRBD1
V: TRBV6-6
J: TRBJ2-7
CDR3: CASSPTRPGQGIYEQYF
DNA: TGTGCCAGCAGTCCAACCCGCCCGGGACAGGGAATCTACGAGCAGTACTTC

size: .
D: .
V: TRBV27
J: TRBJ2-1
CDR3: CASSPQTASYNEQFF
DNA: TGTGCCAGCAGTCCCCAGACGGCATCCTACAATGAGCAGTTCTTC

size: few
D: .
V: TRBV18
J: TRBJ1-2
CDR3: CASSPPTTLRGYTF
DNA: TGTGCCAGCTCACCACCGACGACTCTGAGGGGCTACACCTTC

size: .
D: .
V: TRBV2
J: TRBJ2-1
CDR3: CASSERTTRGNGQFF
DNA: TGTGCCAGCAGTGAACGGACAACGCGAGGGAATGGGCAGTTCTTC

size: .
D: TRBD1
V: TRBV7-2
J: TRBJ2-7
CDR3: CASSWDRWREQYF
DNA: TGTGCCAGCAGCTGGGACAGGTGGCGCGAGCAGTACTTC

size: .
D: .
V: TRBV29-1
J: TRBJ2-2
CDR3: CSVDRVGTGELFF
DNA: TGCAGCGTTGACAGGGTGGGCACCGGGGAGCTGTTTTTT

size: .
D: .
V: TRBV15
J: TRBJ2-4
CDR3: CATSRDYPAAAKNIQYF
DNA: TGTGCCACCAGCAGAGATTACCCGGCCGCAGCCAAAAACATTCAGTACTTC

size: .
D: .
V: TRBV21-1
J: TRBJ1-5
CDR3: CASIRQGGNQPQHF
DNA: TGTGCCAGCATCAGACAGGGGGGAAATCAGCCCCAGCATTTT

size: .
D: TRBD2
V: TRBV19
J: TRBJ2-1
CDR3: CTSSLGLAGPGSYNEQFF
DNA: TGTACCAGTAGTTTGGGACTAGCGGGGCCAGGCTCCTACAATGAGCAGTTCTTC

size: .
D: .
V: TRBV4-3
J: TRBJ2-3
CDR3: CASSRGAGKGDTQYF
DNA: TGCGCCAGCAGCCGAGGTGCGGGGAAAGGAGATACGCAATATTTT

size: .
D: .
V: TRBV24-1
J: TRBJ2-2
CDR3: CATSDFTGSNTGELFF
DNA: TGTGCCACCAGTGATTTCACCGGGAGTAACACTGGGGAGCTGTTTTTT